This TCR beta chain came from a study of blood T cell repertoires in COVID-19. This clone was counted a single time. Profiled with immunoSEQ multiplex PCR; TCRdb holds only in-frame clones, not every one. This table holds about 140,000 clones, just over 85% found once. Trimming cost V 3 bases and J 2 bases, with 19 bases left between them. There are 18 residues in the CDR3. Germline CDR1 and CDR2: SGHDN and FVKESK. This clonotype originated in a woman aged 60-75 years with acute or convalescent COVID-19. The J gene is TRBJ2-2, the V gene TRBV14; D may be TRBD2 (6 bases). Material: peripheral blood. The CDR3 DNA sequence: TGTGCCAGCAGCCATCAAGCCTTCCGGGGGAAAAACACCGGGGAGCTGTTTTTT. This gives the protein CASSHQAFRGKNTGELFF.